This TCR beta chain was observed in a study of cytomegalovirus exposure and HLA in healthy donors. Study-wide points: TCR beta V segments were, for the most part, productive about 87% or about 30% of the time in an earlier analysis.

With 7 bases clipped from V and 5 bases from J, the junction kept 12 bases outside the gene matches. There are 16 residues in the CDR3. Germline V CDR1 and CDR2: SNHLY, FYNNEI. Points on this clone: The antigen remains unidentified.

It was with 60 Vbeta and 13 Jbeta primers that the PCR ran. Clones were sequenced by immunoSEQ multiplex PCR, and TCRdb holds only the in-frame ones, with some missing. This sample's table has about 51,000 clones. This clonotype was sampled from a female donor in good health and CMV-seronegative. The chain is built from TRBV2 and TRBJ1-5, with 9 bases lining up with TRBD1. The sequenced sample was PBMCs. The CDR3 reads CASNTITGTGHQPQHF. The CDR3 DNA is TGTGCCAGCAACACTATAACAGGGACAGGGCATCAGCCCCAGCATTTT.